This TCR beta chain was obtained from a study of siplizumab effects on memory and regulatory T cells. Profiled with immunoSEQ multiplex PCR; TCRdb holds only in-frame clones, not every one. Of 15,000 to 20,000 clones in the sample, roughly two fifths were seen once. The CDR3 spans 14 residues. Germline V gene data show CDR1 as MNHNY and CDR2 as SVGAGI (reference sequence). V lost 6 bases and J lost 6; bases outside the gene matches: 6. Worth noting for this clone: Its antigen is not identified.

Researchers maintained the mixed lymphocyte reaction cells in coculture at 37°C for five to six days. Study conclusions and caveats: Siplizumab conditions gave an average of about 62% Treg-derived mappable alloreactive CD4+ clones, versus about 26% for controls. Some alloreactive sequences were traceable to unstimulated CD4+ memory cells, and siplizumab significantly reduced them.

The source of this sequence is a human donor in good health; the cells came from an allogeneic mixed lymphocyte reaction. Some clones in this sample may be carry-over from other donors' samples. The sequenced sample was CFSE-low (dividing) CD4+ T cells sorted from an allogeneic mixed lymphocyte reaction. The chain combines TRBV6-6 with TRBJ1-5, with 9 bases lining up with TRBD1. CDR3 DNA: TGTGCCAGCAGCATAACAGGGGGCCTTCAGCCCCAGCATTTT. Translating it yields CASSITGGLQPQHF.